These 8 T cell receptor beta chains originate from one sample sequenced in a study of T cell clonality in common variable immunodeficiency. Data came from immunoSEQ multiplex PCR; TCRdb stores just in-frame clones and leaves some out. Singletons are absent from the sample, which has more than 30,000 clones. General study results and limits: Fewer deletions and N-nucleotide insertions were reportedly seen in common variable immunodeficiency TCR beta sequences.

What these receptors recognize is not known. The sequencing input was peripheral blood mononuclear cells. The receptors derive from a human donor with common variable immunodeficiency.

This clone was recorded at least ten times. The CDR3 extends 3 residues past the end of the read, so its final part is completed from the germline J gene. V is TRBV7-3 and J is TRBJ1-2, with D possibly being TRBD1 (5 bases). With 2 bases removed from V and 2 bases from J, the gap between germline ends came to 15 bases. There are 16 residues in the CDR3. CDR1 SGHTA and CDR2 FQGTGA come from the germline V gene. The CDR3 loop reads CASSLGSRELNYGYTF. The sequenced part of the CDR3 DNA is TGTGCCAGCAGCTTAGGTAGCAGGGAACTCAACTATGGC.

Details on this clone: The read comes to an end 3 residues before the CDR3 does, leaving the germline J gene to fill in the end. The chain recombines TRBV7-8 with TRBJ2-3; TRBD2 matches at 9 bases. The CDR3 extends over 17 amino acids. V lost 1 base, J lost 5 bases, and 10 bases stayed unmatched. Germline-derived CDR1 and CDR2 are SGHVS and FQNEAQ. CDR3 residues: CASSLGISGRAKDTQYF. CDR3 DNA (partial): TGTGCCAGCAGCTTAGGGATTAGCGGGAGAGCGAAAGATACG.

This clone was seen repeatedly, ten times or more. From the germline J gene comes the end of the CDR3, since the read stops 3 residues before it. V and J are TRBV20-1 and TRBJ2-7; 12 nucleotides line up with TRBD2. The length of the CDR3 is 17 residues. Germline CDR1 reads DFQATT; CDR2 reads SNEGSKA (reference sequence). Losses at the gene ends were 0 bases for V and 0 bases for J; bases not matched to a gene: 6. The sequenced CDR3 bases are TGCAGTGCTAGAGATGGGGGGACTAGCGGGTTCTCCTACGAG. It encodes CSARDGGTSGFSYE. The entire CDR3 reads CSARDGGTSGFSYEQYF.

This clone is categorized as large. Coverage ceases 3 residues before the CDR3 finishes, and the germline J gene fills in the end. The genes are TRBV20-1 and TRBJ1-1; maybe TRBD1 (5 bases). The CDR3 runs to 12 residues. V lost 6 bases, J lost 4 bases, and 12 bases lay in between. Germline V gene sequence: CDR1 DFQATT, CDR2 SNEGSKA (reference sequence). The sequenced CDR3 bases are TGCAGTGCCCTGAGCACAGGCACTGAA. Amino acid sequence: CSALSTGTE. The whole CDR3 region reads CSALSTGTEAFF.

This clone was recorded a few times. The CDR3 end is not reached by the read, which stops 3 residues before it; the germline J gene fills it in. This sequence joins TRBV6-2 or TRBV6-3 and TRBJ1-5; 10 bases agree with TRBD1. Trimming cost V 4 bases and J 6 bases; bases outside gene matches: 6. Germline V gene lookup returns CDR1 MNHEY and CDR2 SVGEGT. The CDR3 extends over 15 amino acids. The CDR3 DNA, read in part, is TGTGCCAGCAGTTCTGGACAGGGGGTTAGTCAGCCC. Translating it yields CASSSGQGVSQP. In full, the CDR3 reads CASSSGQGVSQPQHF.

Of note for this clone: The CDR3 end lies 3 residues beyond the end of the read and is filled in from the germline J gene. The chain couples TRBV2 to TRBJ2-3, with TRBD2 matching 10 bases. Trimming took 4 bases from V and 2 from J; bases not matched to a gene: 6. Germline V gene lookup returns CDR1 SNHLY and CDR2 FYNNEI. The CDR3 extends over 16 amino acids. The sequenced CDR3 bases are TGTGCCAGCAGTGTAAGGACTAGCGGAAACACAGATACG. Translation gives CASSVRTSGNTDT. The complete CDR3 sequence is CASSVRTSGNTDTQYF.

This clone was counted between two and nine times. A read error may produce the germline difference seen at one junction end. The missing CDR3 end, 3 residues past where the read stops, is filled in from the germline J gene. The V and J genes are TRBV7-9 and TRBJ2-7; 7 bases map to TRBD2. This CDR3 has 12 amino acids. Germline assignment: CDR1 SEHNR and CDR2 FQNEAQ (reference sequence). Incomplete CDR3 DNA: TGTTCCAGCAGAAGCGGGACCAACGAG. Its protein is CSSRSGTNE. The full CDR3 protein is CSSRSGTNEQYF.

This clone occurred a few times. The CDR3 extends 3 residues past the end of the read, so its final part is completed from the germline J gene. The gene calls are TRBV5-6 and TRBJ1-2; D gene unclear. This CDR3 spans 15 amino acids. Germline CDR1 is SGHDT and CDR2 is YYEEEE. Trimming pared 2 bases from V and 4 bases from J, leaving 15 bases between. The sequenced CDR3 bases are TGTGCCAGCAGCTTAGTTACGGACTGGACCTATGGC. As protein: CASSLVTDWTYG. The full CDR3 protein is CASSLVTDWTYGYTF.